The rows below give T cell receptor beta chains drawn from one sample of a study of glioma-infiltrating T cells after dendritic cell vaccination. Some clones are missing from TCRdb's copy, which holds only in-frame ones; the method was immunoSEQ multiplex PCR. The data hold some 24,000 clones, with roughly nine tenths observed a single time. Sequenced here: blood, sampled after dendritic cell vaccination. Receptors originate from a human donor with glioblastoma. Each CDR3 is given with its conserved first and last residue.

v_gene,CDR3aa
TRBV7-9,CASSLPGDLGEAFF
TRBV7-2,CASSLAQGSNYEQYF
TRBV7-2,CASSFALGAGGKLFF
TRBV4-2,CASSQEERARDEQYF
TRBV28,CASSLNRGRNYGYTF
TRBV12-5,CASGPGTDFGYTF
TRBV7-2,CASSLDPVSVYGYTF
TRBV5-1,CASSLDRGANYGYTF
TRBV11-2,CASSLLGQGNDEQYF
TRBV2,CASSANSPEQFF
TRBV6-1,CASSWTGGEYEQYF
TRBV30,CAWSKEATKQFF
TRBV5-5,CASSHLTVEAFF
TRBV11-3,CASSFAGVRSYNEQFF
TRBV30,CAWDSSRYEQYF
TRBV7-2,CASSWGQGAIAFF
TRBV19,CASSMGVTSGQETQYF
TRBV4-1,CASSPGQGPNEQFF
TRBV19,CASSITGQRYEQYF
TRBV4-1,CASSPTDRGGVYEQYF
TRBV6-6,CASMGGRSEAFF
TRBV5-5,CASSLVGTGGETQYF
TRBV7-7,CASTPGLAGSGDTQYF
TRBV19,CASSIPYSNQPQHF
TRBV4-1,CASSQDELSGGWETQYF
TRBV7-9,CASSSQGGVSPLHF
TRBV9,CASSKRQGASDTQYF
TRBV18,CASSPTSGDRDYEQYF
TRBV28,CASSLPPQASEKLFF
TRBV5-5,CASSSRDRVKSGELFF
TRBV5-1,CASSLGTGSSTDTQYF
TRBV7-7,CASSLGGSQETQYF
TRBV4-2,CASSPLGSSGGAIETQYF
TRBV6-5,CASSWTLAGGPGELFF
TRBV6-5,CASSPPGRGPYEQYF
TRBV5-1,CASSKGVAGDGYTF
TRBV6-1,CASSANPDSNQPQHF
TRBV18,CASSPSGGFEAFF
TRBV5-8,CASSSGDRDEKLFF
TRBV7-9,CASSLGEGLNSYGYTF
TRBV7-2,CASSLGTSGDTQYF
TRBV27,CASSLMGQGKNIQYF
TRBV29-1,CSVRGTPGNTIYF
TRBV6-5,CASSSGDRGFQPQHF